These T cell receptor beta chains were read from a single sample in a study of molecular identifiers for immune sequencing clone quantification. TCRdb passed the PCR reads through MiXCR, listing each CDR3 protein once. The sample has 40,000 to 45,000 distinct CDR3 sequences; 15% to 20% are singletons. Input material: naive CD8+ T cells from blood, with Jurkat cell RNA spiked in. These receptor sequences come from a human donor in good health. Some libraries in this study had Jurkat cell RNA spiked in. CDR3s include the opening cysteine and the closing phenylalanine or tryptophan. D genes are given only for firm matches. Only part of the rows carry a size: once, few, many, or a class if the clone is expanded.

CASSQEAATNEKLFF,TGCGCCAGCAGCCAAGAGGCAGCAACTAATGAAAAACTGTTTTTT,TRBJ1-4,many,TRBV4-3,.
CASSPLTGTTGELFF,TGCGCCAGCAGCCCCCTGACAGGAACCACCGGGGAGCTGTTTTTT,TRBJ2-2,many,TRBV4-1,.
CASGFGGNYEQYF,TGTGCCAGCGGGTTTGGAGGGAACTACGAGCAGTACTTC,TRBJ2-7,many,TRBV6-5,.
CASSWLAKADEQYF,TGTGCCAGCAGTTGGTTAGCGAAGGCGGACGAGCAGTACTTC,TRBJ2-7,many,TRBV28,.
CASSTGTGGNQPQHF,TGTGCCAGTAGTACCGGGACAGGGGGCAATCAGCCCCAGCATTTT,TRBJ1-5,many,TRBV19,TRBD1
CASSPGVSGTEAFF,TGTGCCAGCAGTCCGGGGGTCTCGGGGACTGAAGCTTTCTTT,TRBJ1-1,many,TRBV27,.
CASSPSLDHPDTQYF,TGTGCCAGCAGCCCCTCCTTGGACCACCCCGATACGCAGTATTTT,TRBJ2-3,many,TRBV3-1,.
CASSQSGAGKDGVRTGELFF,TGCGCCAGCAGTCAGAGTGGCGCGGGCAAAGATGGTGTTCGGACCGGGGAGCTGTTTTTT,TRBJ2-2,many,TRBV23-1,.
CASGSGTDAQYF,TGTGCCAGCGGCTCCGGCACAGATGCGCAGTATTTT,TRBJ2-3,.,TRBV7-9,.
CASSPESDTQYF,TGTGCCAGCAGTCCCGAATCAGATACGCAGTATTTT,TRBJ2-3,many,TRBV6-5,.
CSARQSGTSHNEQFF,TGCAGTGCTAGACAATCCGGGACTAGTCACAATGAGCAGTTCTTC,TRBJ2-1,many,TRBV20-1,TRBD2
CASSSGWGLEQYF,TGTGCCAGCAGCTCAGGGTGGGGCCTGGAGCAGTACTTC,TRBJ2-7,many,TRBV13,.
CASSLARVGDQPQHF,TGTGCCAGCAGTTTAGCCCGGGTTGGGGATCAGCCCCAGCATTTT,TRBJ1-5,many,TRBV28,.
CSAILAGLADTQYF,TGCAGTGCCATACTAGCGGGGCTCGCAGATACGCAGTATTTT,TRBJ2-3,many,TRBV20-1,TRBD2
CASRAERNTGELFF,TGTGCCAGCAGAGCGGAGAGGAACACCGGGGAGCTGTTTTTT,TRBJ2-2,many,TRBV12-3/TRBV12-4,.
CSVDELRQETQYF,TGCAGCGTGGATGAATTGCGGCAAGAGACCCAGTACTTC,TRBJ2-5,.,TRBV29-1,.
CASSPEGWEAVGEGTEAFF,TGTGCCAGCAGCCCGGAAGGTTGGGAGGCGGTCGGGGAAGGGACTGAAGCTTTCTTT,TRBJ1-1,many,TRBV9,.
CASSTAGGEETQYF,TGTGCCAGCAGTACAGCAGGGGGGGAAGAGACCCAGTACTTC,TRBJ2-5,many,TRBV28,.
CASSRDRETQYF,TGTGCCAGCAGCCGGGACAGAGAGACCCAGTACTTC,TRBJ2-5,many,TRBV28,TRBD1
CASSLGDTQYF,TGTGCCAGCAGTCTAGGAGATACGCAGTATTTT,TRBJ2-3,medium-sized,TRBV12-3/TRBV12-4,.
CAWSPQIGLGFTETQYF,TGTGCCTGGAGTCCCCAGATCGGGCTAGGCTTTACAGAGACCCAGTACTTC,TRBJ2-5,many,TRBV30,.
CASGLVGGRINEKLFF,TGTGCTAGTGGTTTGGTAGGAGGGAGGATTAATGAAAAACTGTTTTTT,TRBJ1-4,many,TRBV12-5,.